A single sample gave rise to the 9 T cell receptor beta chains below, sequenced in a study of Graves' ophthalmopathy and Graves' hyperthyroidism. Using RNA transcripts, the TCR beta CDR3 regions were amplified. A first-round RT-PCR used HTBI primers, followed by a second-round multiplex PCR. Each CDR3 protein is one row after TCRdb ran MiXCR on the multiplex PCR reads. The data show approximately 160,000 distinct CDR3 sequences, roughly two fifths seen once. Input material: peripheral blood. The receptors here all came from a man in his thirties or forties with Graves' ophthalmopathy.

The chain carries TRBV6-2 or TRBV6-3 and TRBJ1-5; 7 bases match TRBD1. Germline CDR1 MNHEY, CDR2 SVGEGT. J lost 1 base, V lost 5 bases, and 8 bases had no gene match. The CDR3 loop spans 16 amino acids. The CDR3 here is CASSPLGQYSNQPQHF. DNA of the CDR3: TGTGCCAGCAGTCCCCTGGGACAGTACAGCAATCAGCCCCAGCATTTT.

The rearrangement joins TRBV28 to TRBJ2-7; either TRBD1 or TRBD2 may supply D (5 bases each). The CDR3 sequence is 15 residues long. Looked up from germline, CDR1 is MDHEN and CDR2 is SYDVKM. The V end lost 5 bases, the J end lost 3 bases, and 17 bases lay between the germline ends. The CDR3 sequence: CASSSSNEGIYEQYF. The CDR3 DNA is TGTGCCAGCAGTAGTTCCAACGAGGGGATCTACGAGCAGTACTTC.

The V gene is TRBV7-2, the J gene TRBJ2-7; TRBD1 is a possible D gene (6 bases). The CDR3 has 15 residues. V was pared by 2 bases and J by 0 bases, with 11 bases between. The germline V gene encodes CDR1 SGHTA and CDR2 FQGNSA. The CDR3 reads CASSLKGDTSYEQYF. The CDR3 DNA follows: TGTGCCAGCAGCTTAAAGGGGGACACCTCCTACGAGCAGTACTTC. Combining the CDR3 with reference TRBV7-2 and TRBJ2-7 gives the whole variable domain GAGVSQSPSNKVTEKGKDVELRCDPISGHTALYWYRQSLGQGLEFLIYFQGNSAPDKSGLPSDRFSAERTGGSVSTLTIQRTQQEDSAVYLCASSLKGDTSYEQYFGPGTRLTVT.

This clonotype is medium-sized. V usage is TRBV27 and J usage is TRBJ1-1; TRBD1 is a possible D gene (5 bases). V lost 5 bases and J lost 4, with 11 bases in between. CDR3 length: 13 residues. CDR1 is MNHEY and CDR2 is SMNVEV in the germline V gene (reference sequence). The CDR3 sequence is CASSLTGRTEAFF. Here the CDR3 DNA reads TGTGCCAGCAGTCTTACGGGGCGCACTGAAGCTTTCTTT.

The gene calls are TRBV28 and TRBJ2-7; weak D call: TRBD1 (6 bases). Germline lookup yields CDR1 MDHEN and CDR2 SYDVKM. The V end lost 6 bases, the J end lost 3 bases, and 18 bases lay between the germline ends. There are 15 residues in the CDR3. CDR3 in amino acids: CASRETGSPHYEQYF. The CDR3 nucleotides are TGTGCCAGCAGGGAAACAGGGAGTCCCCACTACGAGCAGTACTTC.

This clonotype was found many times. The CDR3 DNA follows: TGTGCCAGCAGTTTATCCGGGACAGGGGCCAATGAGCAGTTCTTC. This sequence encodes CASSLSGTGANEQFF. The chain is built from TRBV27 and TRBJ2-1; 10 bases match TRBD1. The CDR3 is made up of 15 amino acids. V lost 0 bases to trimming and J lost 6 bases; unmatched junction nucleotides: 2. Germline assignment: CDR1 MNHEY and CDR2 SMNVEV (reference sequence).

The chain is built from TRBV2 and TRBJ1-1; the match to TRBD1 covers 8 bases. The CDR3 has 14 residues. Germline assignment: CDR1 SNHLY and CDR2 FYNNEI. J lost 5 bases, V lost 3 bases, and 5 bases had no gene match. The CDR3 sequence: CASSDSGGWTEAFF. The CDR3 DNA sequence: TGTGCCAGCAGTGATTCAGGGGGCTGGACTGAAGCTTTCTTT.

In this sample, this clonotype turned up many times. The V gene is TRBV5-1, the J gene TRBJ2-7; D is undetermined. The CDR3 has 14 residues. Looked up from germline, CDR1 is SGHRS and CDR2 is YFSETQ. Trimming removed 0 bases at V and 2 bases at J, with 9 bases between. The CDR3 bases are TGCGCCAGCAGCTTGGCGTCTCCAGCCTACGAGCAGTACTTC. It specifies CASSLASPAYEQYF.

This chain uses TRBV5-5 with TRBJ1-2; the D gene is possibly TRBD1 (6 bases). The CDR3 totals 13 residues. V was trimmed by 2 bases and J by 6 bases, leaving 11 bases between them. CDR1 and CDR2 (germline): SGHKS, YYEKEE (reference sequence). CDR3 DNA sequence: TGTGCCAGCAGCTTTCTACCAGGGGATGGCTACACCTTC. This encodes CASSFLPGDGYTF.